The 18 T cell receptor beta chains listed next were all sequenced from one sample in a study of shared clonotypes between healthy human individuals. The repertoire was sequenced with immunoSEQ multiplex PCR; TCRdb's copy has only in-frame clones and lacks some. The table has around 2.1 million clones, around 93% seen once. CD45RO-negative cells were positively selected for CCR7, leaving out terminally differentiated effector memory CD45RA+ cells. The sequencing sample was made of naive CD8+ T cells from PBMCs. The source is a man aged 18 to 35 in good health. Some clones in this sample may be carry-over from other donors' samples.

The rearrangement links TRBV27 to TRBJ2-7, with unresolved D. Trimming shortened V by 3 bases and J by 0 bases, and 6 bases separated the two germline ends. The CDR3 length is 13 residues. Germline lookup yields CDR1 MNHEY and CDR2 SMNVEV (reference sequence). CDR3 in DNA: TGTGCCAGCAGTTTTAACCCCTCCTACGAGCAGTACTTC. Residues: CASSFNPSYEQYF.

The rearrangement links TRBV13 to TRBJ2-2; D call uncertain. Trimming removed 4 bases from V and 5 bases from J, with 20 bases in between. This CDR3 contains 17 residues. CDR1 is PRHDT, CDR2 FYEKMQ, per germline (reference sequence). CDR3 in amino acids: CASSSTVWRGPTGELFF. The CDR3 bases are TGTGCCAGCAGCTCAACCGTGTGGAGAGGACCAACCGGGGAGCTGTTTTTT.

The chain is built from TRBV4-1 and TRBJ2-1; no clear D. The CDR3 has 15 amino acids. Germline values: CDR1 MGHRA, CDR2 YSYEKL. Between the trimmed V and J ends, which lost 3 bases and 0 bases, there was a span of 9 bases. The CDR3 DNA sequence: TGCGCCAGCAGCCAGGCTCAGATCTCCTACAATGAGCAGTTCTTC. This translates into CASSQAQISYNEQFF.

V gene TRBV11-3 combines with J gene TRBJ2-5; 8 bases are shared with TRBD2. CDR1 is SGHNT and CDR2 is YENEEA in the germline V gene. The CDR3 length is 13 residues. Unmatched junction bases numbered 4, after V lost 5 bases and J lost 5 bases. The CDR3 sequence: CASSPTGGETQYF. CDR3 in DNA: TGTGCCAGCAGCCCCACGGGGGGGGAGACCCAGTACTTC.

This clone has a single count. The chain uses TRBV15 and TRBJ2-5; 7 nucleotides line up with TRBD1. The V segment lost 3 bases and the J segment 4 bases; nucleotides outside the gene matches: 8. The CDR3 runs 15 residues. From germline, CDR1 is LNHNV and CDR2 YYDKDF (reference sequence). The CDR3 DNA reads TGTGCCACCAGCAGCCTTAGACAGGGCGGAGAGACCCAGTACTTC. Its translation: CATSSLRQGGETQYF.

Written as DNA, the CDR3 is TGTGCCAGCAGCAGACTAGCGGGAGATTACACCGGGGAGCTGTTTTTT. This translates into CASSRLAGDYTGELFF. The chain has TRBV7-8 and TRBJ2-2, with 12 bases fitting TRBD2. CDR3 length: 16 amino acids. V gave up 5 bases and J gave up 3 bases; unmatched junction bases: 4. Germline V lookup: CDR1 SGHVS, CDR2 FQNEAQ.

In regard to this clone: Other DNA sequences from this sample encode an identical CDR3 as well. V is TRBV27 and J is TRBJ2-7, with D maybe TRBD2 (5 bases). Germline loops: CDR1 MNHEY, CDR2 SMNVEV (reference sequence). The CDR3 length is 14 residues. The ends were cut back, 5 bases at V and 0 bases at J, with 11 bases in the middle. CDR3 protein: CASSPLGVSYEQYF. In DNA, the CDR3 is TGTGCCAGCAGTCCACTAGGCGTCTCCTACGAGCAGTACTTC.

The chain couples TRBV25-1 to TRBJ1-2; 8 nucleotides agree with TRBD1. V lost 0 bases and J lost 5; bases outside the gene matches: 5. CDR1 and CDR2 (germline): MGHDK, SYGVNS. CDR3 length equals 15 residues. CDR3 DNA sequence: TGTGCCAGCAGTGAATATATACAGGGGGAGTATGGCTACACCTTC. Amino acids: CASSEYIQGEYGYTF.

V usage is TRBV9 and J usage is TRBJ2-1; D not resolved. Trimming stripped 4 bases from V and 1 base from J, with 12 bases between. The CDR3 sequence is 15 residues long. CDR1 and CDR2 from the germline V gene are SGDLS and YYNGEE. CDR3 nucleotides: TGTGCCAGCAGCCGGAGCGCCTCATCCTACAATGAGCAGTTCTTC. It encodes CASSRSASSYNEQFF.

CDR3 loop: CASSQGTGSSYNSPLHF. In nucleotides, the CDR3 is TGCGCCAGCAGCCAAGGGACAGGGAGCTCCTATAATTCACCCCTCCACTTT. The rearrangement joins TRBV4-1 to TRBJ1-6; 8 bases fit TRBD1. The germline gives CDR1 MGHRA, CDR2 YSYEKL. The CDR3 totals 17 residues. The ends lost 1 base at V and 0 bases at J; junction bases unmatched: 2.

The genes are TRBV9 and TRBJ2-3; D possibly corresponds to TRBD2 (6 bases). The CDR3 runs to 14 residues. Looked up from germline, CDR1 is SGDLS and CDR2 is YYNGEE. Trimming left V 4 bases short and J 1 base short, with 10 bases between. The CDR3 sequence is CASSPQRGTDTQYF. For the CDR3, the DNA is TGTGCCAGCAGCCCTCAGCGGGGCACAGATACGCAGTATTTT. Together with reference TRBV9 and TRBJ2-3, the CDR3 gives the full variable domain: DSGVTQTPKHLITATGQRVTLRCSPRSGDLSVYWYQQSLDQGLQFLIQYYNGEERAKGNILERFSAQQFPDLHSELNLSSLELGDSALYFCASSPQRGTDTQYFGPGTRLTVL.

This chain uses TRBV19 with TRBJ1-1; D possibly corresponds to TRBD1 (5 bases). CDR1 and CDR2 (germline): LNHDA, SQIVND (reference sequence). Deletions cut 0 bases from V and 3 bases from J, with 5 bases between. There are 13 residues in the CDR3. The CDR3 region has the DNA TGTGCCAGTAGTATAGAAGGGGACACTGAAGCTTTCTTT. Translated: CASSIEGDTEAFF.

The V call is TRBV7-6, the J call TRBJ2-3; either TRBD1 or TRBD2 may supply D (5 bases each). Germline CDR1 reads SGHVS; CDR2 reads FNYEAQ. Trimming pared 5 bases from V and 0 bases from J, leaving 18 bases between. The length of the CDR3 is 17 residues. The DNA for the CDR3 is TGTGCCAGCAGCCCACTTGCCGGGACCTACAGCACAGATACGCAGTATTTT. As protein: CASSPLAGTYSTDTQYF.

The chain combines TRBV5-1 with TRBJ1-1, with D possibly TRBD1 on 5 matching bases. The CDR3 consists of 14 residues. Germline V lookup: CDR1 SGHRS, CDR2 YFSETQ. V gave up 5 bases and J gave up 3 bases, with 14 bases separating them. In nucleotides, the CDR3 is TGCGCCAGCAGAGGTAGGGGTAGGGACACTGAAGCTTTCTTT. Translated, it gives CASRGRGRDTEAFF.

The rearrangement links TRBV7-6 to TRBJ1-3, with 7 bases that match TRBD1. J gave up 0 bases and V 5 bases, and 7 bases lay outside the gene matches. The CDR3 runs 16 residues. Germline V gene lookup returns CDR1 SGHVS and CDR2 FNYEAQ. CDR3 nucleotide sequence: TGTGCCAGCAGCCCGGTCCAGGGGGTCTCTGGAAACACCATATATTTT. This codes for CASSPVQGVSGNTIYF.

This chain connects TRBV7-9 to TRBJ2-7; 10 bases line up with TRBD2. Trimming removed 8 bases from V and 6 bases from J; junction bases left unmatched: 7. CDR3 length: 13 residues. Germline values: CDR1 SEHNR, CDR2 FQNEAQ (reference sequence). Here the CDR3 DNA reads TGTGCCAGCGCCCTAGCGGGAGTCCGCGAGCAGTACTTC. This translates into CASALAGVREQYF.

The J gene is TRBJ2-3, the V gene TRBV4-3, with 11 bases that match TRBD2. Germline V gives CDR1 LGHNA, CDR2 YSLEER. With V trimmed by 3 bases and J by 3 bases, 11 bases remained unmatched. The CDR3 has 18 residues. The DNA for the CDR3 is TGCGCCAGCAGCCACTTCCTGACGGGACTAGCGGAGACAGATACGCAGTATTTT. Encoded protein: CASSHFLTGLAETDTQYF.

The genes are TRBV2 and TRBJ2-7; D perhaps matches TRBD2 (5 bases). The length of the CDR3 is 14 residues. V was clipped by 2 bases and J by 4 bases, with 12 bases between them. Germline V gives CDR1 SNHLY, CDR2 FYNNEI. The CDR3: CASSEPGNSYEQYF. As DNA, the CDR3 is TGTGCCAGCAGTGAACCGGGAAACAGTTACGAGCAGTACTTC.